A single T cell receptor (beta chain) is shown here with its context. The entry originates in a study of blood T cell repertoires in COVID-19. Study-level background: From the United States, Italy and Spain came samples of acute and convalescent COVID-19. The analysed material was cDNA or gDNA that came from T cells, B-cell-depleted T cells, or PBMCs.

In germline, CDR1 is MNHEY, CDR2 SVGAGI. This CDR3 is built from 13 residues. The V gene end was trimmed by 5 bases and the J gene end by 6 bases; junction bases not matched to a gene: 5. How the authors handled the data: Reference gene primers were amplified, and this amplification served to estimate nucleated cell counts. The protocol was immunoSEQ multiplex PCR, while the TCRdb copy is restricted to in-frame clones and leaves out a portion. V and J calls and clone size are those listed in that table; D and trimming were worked out from the DNA. Of some 70,000 clones in the sample, nearly 85% are singletons; the top ten hold less than 2%.

Sequences were obtained from peripheral blood. The chain is built from TRBV6-5 and TRBJ2-7; 9 bases are a match to TRBD1. The receptor was derived from a woman between 55 and 75 years old with acute or convalescent COVID-19. Written as DNA, the CDR3 is TGTGCCAGCAGTCCCGGGACAGGGACCGAGCAGTACTTC. This sequence encodes CASSPGTGTEQYF.